These 4 T cell receptor beta chains were all obtained from the same sample, sequenced in a study of shared clonotypes between healthy human individuals. Produced via immunoSEQ multiplex PCR; TCRdb's table is partial and in-frame only. The table lists about 2 million clones, approximately 94% of them singletons. CD45RO negativity and positive selection for CCR7 defined naive CD8 cells, a population that excluded terminally differentiated effector memory CD45RA+ cells. Material: naive CD8+ T cells sorted from blood. The receptor set was obtained from a man aged 18 to 29 in good health.

The V gene is TRBV2, the J gene TRBJ1-2; D remains ambiguous. The germline CDR1 and CDR2 sequences are SNHLY and FYNNEI. V lost 3 bases and J lost 4, with 15 bases in between. The CDR3 is 15 residues long. CDR3 in DNA: TGTGCCAGCAGTGACCCACGGAACTATCGCTATGGCTACACCTTC. The encoded protein is CASSDPRNYRYGYTF.

The chain employs TRBV2 and TRBJ2-7; D ambiguous. Per the germline V gene, CDR1 is SNHLY and CDR2 is FYNNEI. The ends were cut back, 4 bases at V and 5 bases at J, with 6 bases in the middle. This CDR3 region has 11 residues. The CDR3 bases are TGTGCCAGCAGTGTTAGCAACGAGCAGTACTTC. Translated: CASSVSNEQYF.

The V call is TRBV18, the J call TRBJ2-2, with 7 positions matching TRBD1. V shed 3 bases and J 1 base; nucleotides not matched to a gene: 5. The CDR3 totals 16 residues. Germline CDR1 reads KGHSH; CDR2 reads LQKENI. The CDR3 reads CASSPPGTVNTGELFF. CDR3 sequence (DNA): TGTGCCAGCTCACCTCCCGGGACAGTGAACACCGGGGAGCTGTTTTTT.

The chain employs TRBV28 and TRBJ1-5, with a tentative D call TRBD1 (6 bases). The germline gives CDR1 MDHEN, CDR2 SYDVKM. The CDR3 has 16 amino acids. Deletions cut 3 bases from V and 3 bases from J, with 15 bases between. The CDR3 DNA sequence: TGTGCCAGCAGTTTTGGGGGGGGCTGGGACAATCAGCCCCAGCATTTT. Translated, it gives CASSFGGGWDNQPQHF.